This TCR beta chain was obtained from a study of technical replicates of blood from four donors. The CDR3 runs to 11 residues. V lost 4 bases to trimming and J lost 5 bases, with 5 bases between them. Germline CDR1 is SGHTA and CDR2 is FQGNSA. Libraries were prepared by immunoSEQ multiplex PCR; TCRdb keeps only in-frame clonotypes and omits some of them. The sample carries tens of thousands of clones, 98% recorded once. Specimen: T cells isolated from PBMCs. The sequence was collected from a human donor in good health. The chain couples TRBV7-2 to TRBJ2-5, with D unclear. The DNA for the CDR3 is TGTGCCAGCAGCTACTATGAGACCCAGTACTTC. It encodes CASSYYETQYF.